One and the same sample provided the 22 T cell receptor beta chains below, sequenced in a study of CD8 T cells in ankylosing spondylitis. Findings and limits, study-wide: The study identified a TCR beta motif of under ten highly homologous variants that appeared characteristic of ankylosing spondylitis blood.

A single record per CDR3 protein comes from TCRdb applying MiXCR to the 5' RACE reads. The repertoire holds under 850,000 distinct CDR3 sequences, with roughly 20% as singletons. These TCRs' antigens remain unknown. Sequencing used blood, either unsorted or a sorted T cell fraction (not recorded which). The receptors come from a male donor with ankylosing spondylitis.

This clonotype was seen a few times. V gene TRBV20-1 combines with J gene TRBJ1-6; a possible D gene is TRBD1 (6 bases). V was clipped by 5 bases and J by 5 bases, with 16 bases between them. The CDR3 totals 15 residues. Germline lookup yields CDR1 DFQATT and CDR2 SNEGSKA (reference sequence). CDR3 nucleotide sequence: TGCAGTGCTTCGCGTGACAGGTCCGATAATTCACCCCTCCACTTT. This gives the protein CSASRDRSDNSPLHF.

The chain couples TRBV7-9 to TRBJ2-1; weak D call: TRBD2 (6 bases). Looked up from germline, CDR1 is SEHNR and CDR2 is FQNEAQ (reference sequence). The length of the CDR3 is 15 residues. V lost 5 bases to trimming and J lost 5 bases, with 16 bases between them. The CDR3 coding sequence is TGTGCCAGCAGCATCCCCGCGGGGCCACACAATGAGCAGTTCTTC. Protein: CASSIPAGPHNEQFF.

This clonotype was seen ten or more times. This rearrangement joins TRBV5-1 to TRBJ2-3; weak D call: TRBD1 (5 bases). Trimming shortened V by 4 bases and J by 0 bases, and 9 bases separated the two germline ends. The CDR3 is 14 residues long. The germline V gene encodes CDR1 SGHRS and CDR2 YFSETQ. This CDR3 is CASSRQKSTDTQYF. CDR3 nucleotide sequence: TGCGCCAGCAGCCGACAGAAAAGCACAGATACGCAGTATTTT.

This clonotype occurred a few times. The chain joins TRBV6-1 to TRBJ1-2, with a tentative D call TRBD1 (6 bases). Per germline, CDR1 MNHNS and CDR2 SASEGT. CDR3 size: 15 residues. V was shortened by 4 bases and J by 3 bases, with 15 bases between the two germline ends. The DNA of the CDR3 is TGTGCCAGCAGTGTCAACAGGGCCCTCGACTATGGCTACACCTTC. Protein product: CASSVNRALDYGYTF.

This chain connects TRBV20-1 to TRBJ2-3; 8 nucleotides match TRBD2. The CDR3 extends over 15 amino acids. The V segment lost 5 bases and the J segment 6 bases; nucleotides outside the gene matches: 13. The germline V gene encodes CDR1 DFQATT and CDR2 SNEGSKA (reference sequence). This CDR3 is CSAPLGGGFYDTQYF. CDR3 in DNA: TGCAGTGCTCCGCTCGGCGGGGGGTTTTATGATACGCAGTATTTT.

The V and J genes are TRBV12-3 or TRBV12-4 and TRBJ1-1; 7 bases line up with TRBD1. The CDR3 is made up of 15 amino acids. Trimming cost V 7 bases and J 0 bases; bases outside gene matches: 8. The CDR3 sequence: CASNLTGQLNTEAFF. For the CDR3, the DNA is TGTGCCAGCAACCTAACGGGACAGTTGAACACTGAAGCTTTCTTT.

The chain links TRBV9 to TRBJ2-7; TRBD2 aligns across 8 bases. Per germline, CDR1 SGDLS and CDR2 YYNGEE. The CDR3 consists of 15 residues. Unmatched junction bases numbered 6, after V lost 0 bases and J lost 4 bases. The CDR3 DNA is TGTGCCAGCAGCGTAGAAGTAGCGGGAATATACGAGCAGTACTTC. Residues: CASSVEVAGIYEQYF. The complete variable domain, with remaining parts taken from reference TRBV9 and TRBJ2-7, reads DSGVTQTPKHLITATGQRVTLRCSPRSGDLSVYWYQQSLDQGLQFLIQYYNGEERAKGNILERFSAQQFPDLHSELNLSSLELGDSALYFCASSVEVAGIYEQYFGPGTRLTVT.

This clonotype was counted many times. The chain joins TRBV29-1 to TRBJ1-3; a possible D gene is TRBD1 (6 bases). The V end was cut by 6 bases, the J end by 3 bases, with 12 bases between. The CDR3 runs to 13 residues. Germline V gives CDR1 SQVTM, CDR2 ANQGSEA. The CDR3 here is CSVDTGYGNTIYF. The CDR3 region has the DNA TGCAGCGTAGACACAGGGTATGGAAACACCATATATTTT.

V usage is TRBV20-1 and J usage is TRBJ1-6, with D possibly TRBD1 on 6 matching bases. The ends were cut back, 0 bases at V and 1 base at J, with 10 bases in the middle. CDR1 DFQATT and CDR2 SNEGSKA come from the germline V gene (reference sequence). The CDR3 spans 16 residues. As DNA, the CDR3 is TGCAGTGCTAGAGACCCCAGGGGTTCCTATAATTCACCCCTCCACTTT. This gives the protein CSARDPRGSYNSPLHF.

This clonotype has just a few counts. The gene calls are TRBV7-8 and TRBJ2-7; 10 nucleotides agree with TRBD1. The CDR3 has 16 amino acids. J was trimmed by 1 base and V by 0 bases; bases with no gene match: 3. Germline V gene data show CDR1 as SGHVS and CDR2 as FQNEAQ. CDR3 coding DNA: TGTGCCAGCAGCTTAGCGATGGGACAGGGGTCCTACGAGCAGTACTTC. Translated: CASSLAMGQGSYEQYF. Filled out from reference TRBV7-8 and TRBJ2-7, the complete variable domain reads GAGVSQSPRYKVAKRGQDVALRCDPISGHVSLFWYQQALGQGPEFLTYFQNEAQLDKSGLPSDRFFAERPEGSVSTLKIQRTQQEDSAVYLCASSLAMGQGSYEQYFGPGTRLTVT.

This clonotype was seen a few times. The chain carries TRBV20-1 and TRBJ2-1, with 13 nucleotides matching TRBD2. The germline V gene encodes CDR1 DFQATT and CDR2 SNEGSKA (reference sequence). There are 16 residues in the CDR3. The V segment lost 2 bases and the J segment 6 bases; nucleotides outside the gene matches: 7. CDR3 bases: TGCAGTGCTAGACCCCCACTAGCGGGAGGGCCCAATGAGCAGTTCTTC. Protein product: CSARPPLAGGPNEQFF.

At least ten counts were recorded for this clonotype. The chain carries TRBV7-8 and TRBJ2-3; D is undetermined. Trimming stripped 1 base from V and 1 base from J, with 15 bases between. In germline, CDR1 is SGHVS, CDR2 FQNEAQ. This CDR3 has 17 residues. CDR3 amino acids: CASSLGAMILRTDTQYF. The DNA of the CDR3 is TGTGCCAGCAGCTTAGGGGCAATGATTCTCCGCACAGATACGCAGTATTTT.

The chain is built from TRBV28 and TRBJ2-7; 10 bases are a match to TRBD2. Germline values: CDR1 MDHEN, CDR2 SYDVKM. This CDR3 is 16 amino acids long. The junction had 6 bases not matched to a gene; V was cut back by 4 bases and J by 0 bases. CDR3 bases: TGTGCCAGCAGTTCTTGGACTAGCGGCCCCTCCTACGAGCAGTACTTC. It codes for CASSSWTSGPSYEQYF.

This clonotype has ten or more counts. This chain links TRBV4-2 with TRBJ2-2, with D possibly matching TRBD1 (6 bases). The germline V gene has CDR1 LGHNA and CDR2 YNFKEQ. The germline V and J ends were trimmed by 0 bases and 4 bases, with 6 bases remaining between them. CDR3 size: 14 residues. CDR3 loop: CASSQEGGTGELFF. The CDR3 DNA is TGTGCCAGCAGCCAAGAAGGGGGCACCGGGGAGCTGTTTTTT.

This clonotype has only a few counts. The genes are TRBV5-1 and TRBJ1-1; TRBD1 is a possible D gene (5 bases). CDR3 length: 14 amino acids. The germline V and J ends were trimmed by 0 bases and 6 bases, with 12 bases remaining between them. Germline CDR1 is SGHRS and CDR2 is YFSETQ. CDR3 sequence reads: CASSLVPGQAEAFF. The CDR3 DNA follows: TGCGCCAGCAGCTTGGTGCCAGGGCAGGCTGAAGCTTTCTTT.

The table lists this clonotype with a few counts. J is TRBJ2-1 and V is TRBV4-1, with a weak D call TRBD2 (6 bases). V was cut by 5 bases and J by 8 bases, with 13 bases left in between. In germline, CDR1 is MGHRA, CDR2 YSYEKL. CDR3 size: 13 residues. The CDR3 spells CASSFSGAHEQFF. Here the CDR3 DNA reads TGCGCCAGCAGCTTCTCGGGAGCCCATGAGCAGTTCTTC.

This chain joins TRBV3-1 and TRBJ1-2; D gene uncertain. The CDR3 loop spans 15 amino acids. Germline V gives CDR1 LGHDT, CDR2 YNNKEL (reference sequence). Trimming stripped 1 base from V and 4 bases from J, with 13 bases between. The CDR3, as DNA: TGTGCCAGCAGCCAAGCTGATGTTTCAGCCTATGGCTACACCTTC. Translation gives CASSQADVSAYGYTF.

J is TRBJ1-3 and V is TRBV29-1; D ambiguous. The germline CDR1 and CDR2 sequences are SQVTM and ANQGSEA. This CDR3 is built from 14 residues. Trimming took 4 bases from V and 0 from J, leaving 10 bases between them. The CDR3: CSVAGHFSGNTIYF. CDR3 nucleotide sequence: TGCAGCGTTGCAGGTCATTTCTCTGGAAACACCATATATTTT.

This clonotype was seen only a few times. The V gene is TRBV19, the J gene TRBJ2-1; the D is unclear. V was shortened by 5 bases and J by 8 bases, with 22 bases between the two germline ends. This CDR3 spans 16 amino acids. The germline gives CDR1 LNHDA, CDR2 SQIVND (reference sequence). The CDR3, as DNA: TGTGCCAGTAGTGACCAACAGCGCCTTCGAAGTGATGAGCAGTTCTTC. Translated, it gives CASSDQQRLRSDEQFF.

This clonotype was counted a few times. The chain is built from TRBV9 and TRBJ2-7; TRBD1 matches 10 bases. Trimming at V came to 0 bases and at J to 3 bases, leaving 3 bases not matched to a gene. Looked up from germline, CDR1 is SGDLS and CDR2 is YYNGEE. The CDR3 spans 15 residues. This CDR3 is CASSVGGTGVYEQYF. CDR3 DNA sequence: TGTGCCAGCAGCGTAGGAGGGACAGGGGTCTACGAGCAGTACTTC.

The V and J genes are TRBV30 and TRBJ2-1; no firm D call. V was clipped by 4 bases and J by 4 bases, with 11 bases between them. Per germline, CDR1 GTSNPN and CDR2 SVGIG (reference sequence). This CDR3 contains 13 residues. The CDR3 bases are TGTGCCTGGAACCGCGAGAGGTACAATGAGCAGTTCTTC. It encodes CAWNRERYNEQFF.

This chain joins TRBV5-6 and TRBJ1-1, with 7 bases matching TRBD1. Germline V lookup: CDR1 SGHDT, CDR2 YYEEEE. Unmatched junction bases numbered 8, after V lost 6 bases and J lost 0 bases. This CDR3 region has 15 residues. The CDR3 DNA follows: TGTGCCAGCAACCTACAGGGGAGGGTGAACACTGAAGCTTTCTTT. Translation: CASNLQGRVNTEAFF.